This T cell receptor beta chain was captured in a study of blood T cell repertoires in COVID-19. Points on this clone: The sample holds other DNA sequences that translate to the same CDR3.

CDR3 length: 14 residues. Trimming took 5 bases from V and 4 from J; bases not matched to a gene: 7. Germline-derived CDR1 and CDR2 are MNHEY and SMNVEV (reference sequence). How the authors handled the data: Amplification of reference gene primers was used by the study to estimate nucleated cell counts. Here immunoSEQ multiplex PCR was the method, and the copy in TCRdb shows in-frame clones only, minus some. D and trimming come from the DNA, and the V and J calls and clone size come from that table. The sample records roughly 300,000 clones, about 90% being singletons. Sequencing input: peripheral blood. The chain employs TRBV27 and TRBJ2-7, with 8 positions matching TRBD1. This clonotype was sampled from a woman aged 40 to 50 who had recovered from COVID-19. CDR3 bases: TGTGCCAGCAGTCCGGACAGGGTTTTGTACGAGCAGTACTTC. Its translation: CASSPDRVLYEQYF.